The entry below describes one T cell receptor (beta chain). Its antigen is unknown. This sample is part of a study of cytomegalovirus exposure and HLA in healthy donors. Clones were read by immunoSEQ multiplex PCR, and TCRdb kept only the in-frame ones, dropping some. The sample includes under 65,000 clones, approximately 95% of them seen just once. Findings and limits, study-wide: A classifier reportedly called cytomegalovirus status with high sensitivity and specificity.

Germline V gene sequence: CDR1 LNHNV, CDR2 YYDKDF (reference sequence). CDR3 length equals 17 residues. Material: PBMCs. The TCR originated in a young woman in good health and CMV-seropositive. The genes are TRBV15 and TRBJ2-5, with 9 bases aligning to TRBD1. The J call is uncertain, as TRBJ2-7 better fits the DNA end. This CDR3 reads CATSSPDSGTGIDEQYF. The CDR3 nucleotides read TGTGCCACCAGCAGTCCAGACTCCGGGACAGGGATTGACGAGCAGTACTTC.